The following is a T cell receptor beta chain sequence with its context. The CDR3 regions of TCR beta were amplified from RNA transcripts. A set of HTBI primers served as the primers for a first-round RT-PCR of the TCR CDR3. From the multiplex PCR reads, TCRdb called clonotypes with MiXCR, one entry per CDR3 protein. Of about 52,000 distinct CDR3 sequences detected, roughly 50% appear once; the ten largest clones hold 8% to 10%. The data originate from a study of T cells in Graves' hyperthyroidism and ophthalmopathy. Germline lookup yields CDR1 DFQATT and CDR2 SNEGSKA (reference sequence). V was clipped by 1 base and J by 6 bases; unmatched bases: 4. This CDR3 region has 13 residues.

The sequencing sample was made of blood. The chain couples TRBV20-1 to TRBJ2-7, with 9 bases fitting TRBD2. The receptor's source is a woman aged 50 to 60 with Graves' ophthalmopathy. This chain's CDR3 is CSARVVAGVEQYF. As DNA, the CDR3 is TGCAGTGCTAGAGTTGTAGCGGGAGTCGAGCAGTACTTC.